The 13 T cell receptor beta chains given below trace back to one sample, sequenced in a study of blood T cell repertoires in COVID-19. Profiling relied on immunoSEQ multiplex PCR, and the TCRdb table lists in-frame clones only, not all of them. Of 250,000 or so clones listed, 80% to 90% are singletons. Sequencing was performed on peripheral blood. These receptors were obtained from a young man with active or convalescent COVID-19.

The table lists this clone with many counts. One junction end does not reproduce the germline sequence, and a read error may be involved. The chain couples TRBV2 to TRBJ2-3, with 13 bases identical to TRBD2. The CDR3 length is 16 residues. Per the germline V gene, CDR1 is SNHLY and CDR2 is FYNNEI. The CDR3 is CASSEGTSGVVDTQYF. The CDR3 coding sequence is TGTGCCAGCAGCGAAGGGACTAGCGGGGTGGTAGATACGCAGTATTTT.

Here the CDR3 DNA reads TGCGCCAGCAGCCAAGCGGCCGGACAGTCCTACGAGCAGTACTTC. Residues: CASSQAAGQSYEQYF. This chain joins TRBV4-1 and TRBJ2-7, with a tentative D call TRBD1 (6 bases). The CDR3 has 15 amino acids. V was trimmed by 1 base and J by 1 base, leaving 11 bases between them. Germline CDR1 is MGHRA and CDR2 is YSYEKL.

This chain uses TRBV10-2 with TRBJ1-1; no definite D call. Germline assignment: CDR1 WSHSY and CDR2 SAAADI. V lost 5 bases to trimming and J lost 5 bases, with 15 bases between them. The CDR3 has 14 residues. DNA of the CDR3: TGCGCCAGCAGTTCGGTGGGCGGGGAGACTGAAGCTTTCTTT. This translates into CASSSVGGETEAFF.

J is TRBJ1-5 and V is TRBV2, with TRBD1 identical over 9 bases. This CDR3 comprises 17 residues. Trimming at V came to 4 bases and at J to 3 bases, leaving 10 bases not matched to a gene. Germline lookup yields CDR1 SNHLY and CDR2 FYNNEI. CDR3 protein: CASSGPPGQGHNQPQHF. CDR3 in DNA: TGTGCCAGCAGTGGACCTCCGGGACAGGGACACAATCAGCCCCAGCATTTT.

The chain couples TRBV9 to TRBJ1-2; D gene uncertain. V gave up 4 bases and J gave up 0 bases, with 10 bases separating them. The germline V gene encodes CDR1 SGDLS and CDR2 YYNGEE. The CDR3 runs to 14 residues. The CDR3 loop reads CASSSSVPNYGYTF. CDR3 DNA: TGTGCCAGCAGCTCTTCCGTTCCTAACTATGGCTACACCTTC.

The chain joins TRBV6-5 to TRBJ1-1, with a tentative D call TRBD1 (5 bases). Germline V gene data show CDR1 as MNHEY and CDR2 as SVGAGI. Trimming removed 2 bases at V and 5 bases at J, with 9 bases between. CDR3 size: 13 residues. The CDR3 DNA follows: TGTGCCAGCAGTTACAGCAGGGAAACTGAAGCTTTCTTT. Translated, it gives CASSYSRETEAFF.

The chain links TRBV5-4 to TRBJ1-2; tentative D call: TRBD1 (6 bases). The CDR3 is made up of 13 amino acids. V lost 4 bases, J lost 6 bases, and 13 bases lay in between. Germline loops: CDR1 SGHNT, CDR2 YYREEE (reference sequence). The DNA for the CDR3 is TGTGCCAGCAGCGAAGGACAGTTAAATGGCTACACCTTC. It is translated as CASSEGQLNGYTF.

The V and J genes are TRBV3-1 (or the pseudogene TRBV3-2) and TRBJ1-1; tentatively, D is TRBD1 (6 bases). This CDR3 contains 15 residues. From germline, CDR1 is LGHDT and CDR2 YNNKEL (reference sequence). Deletions cut 4 bases from V and 0 bases from J, with 12 bases between. The CDR3 protein is CASSPLSGVNTEAFF. The CDR3 DNA reads as TGTGCCAGCAGCCCCCTGTCAGGGGTGAACACTGAAGCTTTCTTT.

The chain employs TRBV15 and TRBJ1-3; TRBD1 might be the D (5 bases). The CDR3 consists of 15 residues. With 0 bases removed from V and 3 bases from J, the gap between germline ends came to 9 bases. Germline V lookup: CDR1 LNHNV, CDR2 YYDKDF (reference sequence). CDR3 sequence: CATSRDIGVGNTIYF. CDR3 bases: TGTGCCACCAGCAGAGATATAGGGGTTGGAAACACCATATATTTT.

The chain carries TRBV18 and TRBJ1-4; TRBD1 agrees at 8 bases. The CDR3 sequence is 14 residues long. V gave up 3 bases and J gave up 8 bases; unmatched junction bases: 5. Germline CDR1 is KGHSH and CDR2 is LQKENI. The CDR3 nucleotides are TGTGCCAGCTCACCCCAGGGGGCAACCGAAAAACTGTTTTTT. Translation gives CASSPQGATEKLFF. The entire variable domain, with the rest obtained from reference TRBV18 and TRBJ1-4, is as follows: NAGVMQNPRHLVRRRGQEARLRCSPMKGHSHVYWYRQLPEEGLKFMVYLQKENIIDESGMPKERFSAEFPKEGPSILRIQQVVRGDSAAYFCASSPQGATEKLFFGSGTQLSVL.

The rearrangement joins TRBV10-2 to TRBJ2-7; D possibly corresponds to TRBD2 (6 bases). V shed 3 bases and J shed 4 bases, with 13 bases lying between them. CDR3 length equals 14 residues. Germline assignment: CDR1 WSHSY and CDR2 SAAADI. The CDR3 sequence: CASSDGGAWYEQYF. The CDR3 DNA sequence: TGCGCCAGCAGTGACGGGGGAGCGTGGTACGAGCAGTACTTC.

The table lists this clone with a few counts. V gene TRBV7-8 combines with J gene TRBJ1-3, with D maybe TRBD1 (5 bases). The CDR3 length is 15 residues. Germline V gene sequence: CDR1 SGHVS, CDR2 FQNEAQ. The V end lost 5 bases, the J end lost 4 bases, and 15 bases lay between the germline ends. In DNA, the CDR3 is TGTGCCAGCAGCCACAGGAGGGTGGAGGGAAACACCATATATTTT. Its protein product is CASSHRRVEGNTIYF.

The chain recombines TRBV5-1 with TRBJ2-2, with D hard to call. Germline-derived CDR1 and CDR2 are SGHRS and YFSETQ. CDR3 length: 12 amino acids. Trimming removed 4 bases from V and 4 bases from J, with 5 bases in between. This chain's CDR3 is CASSVSTGELFF. CDR3 nucleotides: TGCGCCAGCAGCGTATCCACCGGGGAGCTGTTTTTT.